This TCR beta chain is drawn from a study of cytomegalovirus exposure and HLA in healthy donors. Study at large: Samples from HLA-typed donors yielded around 85 million unique TCRs in an early data release.

The CDR3 sequence is 13 residues long. The J segment lost 6 bases and the V segment lost 5 bases, leaving 5 bases of the junction unmatched. In germline, CDR1 is SGHNT, CDR2 YYREEE (reference sequence). As concerns this clone: The antigen is not known.

Study observations and caveats: A previous analysis found most TCR beta V segments productive roughly 87% or roughly 30% of the time. Among TCR beta chains, those listed as cytomegalovirus-associated numbered more than 150.

The study ran its PCR with 60 Vbeta and 13 Jbeta primers. Here immunoSEQ multiplex PCR was the method, and the copy in TCRdb shows in-frame clones only, minus some. The table lists more than 100,000 clones, approximately 9% of them singletons, with roughly 6.4% in the top ten. The receptor's source is a middle-aged woman in good health and CMV-seropositive. V usage is TRBV5-4 and J usage is TRBJ1-2; 9 bases are a match to TRBD1. The specimen sequenced was PBMCs. CDR3 loop: CASSLDRGDGYTF. CDR3 DNA sequence: TGTGCCAGCAGTCTTGACAGGGGGGATGGCTACACCTTC.